This T cell receptor (beta chain) came from a study of neurological immune-mediated disorders. General study results and limits: Expansion of TCR clones was greatest in HTLV-1-associated myelopathy and smallest in multiple sclerosis, where it fell below that of healthy controls.

The V and J ends lost 4 bases and 4 bases respectively, with 15 bases between them. Germline V gene lookup returns CDR1 ENHRY and CDR2 SYGVKD. There are 15 residues in the CDR3. This clonotype was counted a few times. The antigen remains unidentified. The method for making cDNA was 5'RACE, and it used 10-nucleotide random UMIs. From the 5' RACE reads, TCRdb called clonotypes with MiXCR, one entry per CDR3 protein. In the table there are tens of thousands of distinct CDR3 sequences, roughly 4.3% of which are singletons. The V gene is TRBV10-3, the J gene TRBJ2-3; maybe TRBD2 (5 bases). Sequenced input: PBMCs. This clonotype was obtained from a man aged 30-40 years with multiple sclerosis. CDR3 DNA sequence: TGTGCCATCAGTGGAGGCTTAGGCGGGCCAGATACGCAGTATTTT. This encodes CAISGGLGGPDTQYF.